The text below deals with one T cell receptor (beta chain). The data derive from a study of T cell changes during pregnancy in multiple sclerosis. Measured with immunoSEQ multiplex PCR; TCRdb has only the in-frame clones, and not every one. The sample lists about 88,000 clones, 92% seen once, with 1.5% to 1.9% in the top ten. The germline V gene encodes CDR1 ENHRY and CDR2 SYGVKD. The CDR3 covers 12 residues. Trimming pared 8 bases from V and 0 bases from J, leaving 5 bases between. The TCR originated in a female donor with multiple sclerosis, enrolled in a pregnancy study. The sequences come from peripheral blood, collected in the first trimester of pregnancy. This chain links TRBV10-3 with TRBJ1-3; D call uncertain. As DNA, the CDR3 is TGTGCCATCGGCACCTCTGGAAACACCATATATTTT. It encodes CAIGTSGNTIYF.